The T cell receptor (beta chain) described here comes from a study of T-cell memory formation after mild COVID-19. The CDR3 is 15 residues long. Germline values: CDR1 SGDLS, CDR2 YYNGEE. The V gene lost 0 bases and the J gene lost 1 base, with 5 bases spanning the gap. One entry per CDR3 protein, called by TCRdb with MiXCR from the 5' RACE reads. The sample carries hundreds of thousands of distinct CDR3 sequences, over 15% recorded once. This clonotype occurred a few times. The antigen is undetermined. Study findings and constraints: Clones that contracted from day 15 to 85 were balanced CD4/CD8, while later expanders leaned CD4+.

Sequencing was carried out using PBMCs or a T cell subset sorted from them (not recorded which). The chain has TRBV9 and TRBJ1-6; D unresolved. This TCR was sampled from an adult woman who had mild COVID-19 (a few samples of this study predate the infection). Cell type and time point are not known. The CDR3 region has the DNA TGTGCCAGCAGCGTAGTTGGGTCCTATAATTCACCCCTCCACTTT. Its translation: CASSVVGSYNSPLHF. Complete variable domain (other parts from reference TRBV9 and TRBJ1-6): DSGVTQTPKHLITATGQRVTLRCSPRSGDLSVYWYQQSLDQGLQFLIQYYNGEERAKGNILERFSAQQFPDLHSELNLSSLELGDSALYFCASSVVGSYNSPLHFGNGTRLTVT.